The present T cell receptor beta chain was sequenced within a study of beta chain features in type 1 diabetes. Study findings and constraints: When Type 1 diabetes patients were examined, their TCRB CDR3s proved moderately but significantly shorter in all four CD4+ subsets. There were fewer insertions and more deletions at the VDJ junctions of type 1 diabetes patients.

The CDR3 length is 14 residues. V shed 1 base and J shed 1 base, with 7 bases lying between them. The germline CDR1 and CDR2 sequences are SEHNR and FQNEAQ (reference sequence). Cells sorted by CD45RO/CCR7/CD25/CD127/CD95/CD27 comprised CD4+ naive, central memory, regulatory and stem cell-like memory cells. In all sorted populations, purity surpassed 95%. Points on this clone: Its target is unknown.

TCRB transcripts that were expressed got sequenced, as all of the isolated RNA had been reverse transcribed. Assay used: immunoSEQ multiplex PCR; TCRdb lists only in-frame clones, some missing. The sample lists a few hundred thousand clones, roughly 16% occurring once. This chain links TRBV7-9 with TRBJ1-1; D is unresolved. The specimen was naive CD4+ T cells from blood. This TCR was sampled from a woman between 18 and 29 years old in good health. The CDR3, as DNA: TGTGCCAGCAGCTTAGAACAGTGGAACACTGAAGCTTTCTTT. This gives the protein CASSLEQWNTEAFF.